This T cell receptor (beta chain) was documented in a study of monozygotic twins with cystic fibrosis. Overall study findings and caveats: The repertoire was suggested to be naive-dominated, clonality median around 0.0095.

Concerning this clone itself: The antigen is undetermined.

Produced via immunoSEQ multiplex PCR; TCRdb's table is partial and in-frame only. This table has approximately 27,000 clones, 90% appearing once. Germline V gene sequence: CDR1 LNHDA, CDR2 SQIVND (reference sequence). The CDR3 extends over 13 amino acids. Trimming shortened V by 7 bases and J by 3 bases, and 12 bases separated the two germline ends. The J gene is TRBJ1-2, the V gene TRBV19; D may be TRBD1 (6 bases). Sequencing used blood. This sequence originates from a girl aged 2-10 years with cystic fibrosis. CDR3 nucleotide sequence: TGTGCCAGTACCCCGGACAGAGACTATGGCTACACCTTC. This translates into CASTPDRDYGYTF. Looking up the rest from reference TRBV19 and TRBJ1-2 gives the full variable domain: DGGITQSPKYLFRKEGQNVTLSCEQNLNHDAMYWYRQDPGQGLRLIYYSQIVNDFQKGDIAEGYSVSREKKESFPLTVTSAQKNPTAFYLCASTPDRDYGYTFGSGTRLTVV.